Reported below is one T cell receptor (beta chain). This clone came up a few times. Its binding antigen is unknown. Qualities for individual bases were not recorded, and no much larger clone is one base off. The sample belongs to a study of beta chain features in type 1 diabetes (dated by TCRdb to the late 2010s). About the full investigation: No differences in mean age, gender distribution, total cell number or subset yield were found between patients and healthy donors. A total of roughly 99 million sorted cells were examined across all samples, and the number of cells per subset was strongly correlated with RNA yield. In the study, recently diagnosed type 1 diabetes patients and matched healthy donors were compared on the TCRB repertoires of their sorted circulating CD4+ T cell subsets. Regulatory and stem cell-like memory subsets were obtained from only 8 patients and about eight healthy donors, while naive and central memory subsets were obtained from all 30 or so donors. Beyond this particular receptor, the publication reports: Only small numbers of individuals were included in the HLA sub-analyses, which left unresolved whether HLA type had any influence on TCRB rearrangement. Naive, central memory and regulatory TCRB repertoires appeared to be more alike among patients than among healthy donors. Patients with type 1 diabetes made fewer insertions and deleted more nucleotides at VDJ recombination sites, implying thymic rearrangement abnormalities. Because cDNA rather than genomic DNA was sequenced, highly expressing activated cells could have been over-represented, although no difference in activation and CD3 levels was found between groups. In all four CD4+ subsets, TCRB CDR3 length was moderately but significantly shorter in type 1 diabetes patients. Shorter templates might have been favored by PCR, but patient and control samples were amplified and corrected together, so both groups would have been affected equally by any skew.

From each donor, a single peripheral blood sample of around 0.12 L on average was drawn into heparinised tubes. A BD FACSAria II and a panel including CD45RO, CCR7, CD25, CD127, CD95 and CD27 were used to sort naive, central memory, regulatory and stem cell-like memory CD4+ T cells. All sorted populations exceeded 95% purity. PBMCs were isolated immediately by Lymphoprep density gradient centrifugation and stained directly without culture. Samples were stained and sorted in pairs, with one healthy donor and one patient per experiment, so that batch effects were minimized. After removal of 0 bases from V and 2 bases from J, the junction retains 6 bases not matched to a gene. Counted from cysteine to phenylalanine, this CDR3 has 16 amino acids. Of all the DNA, just the CDR3 is kept, 48 bases in frame from base 1. Taken from the germline V gene, the CDR1 and CDR2 loops are SGHTA and FQGNSA. The High Capacity cDNA Reverse Transcription Kit was used to reverse transcribe all of the isolated RNA, meaning that expressed TCRB transcripts were what got sequenced. Deep immunoSEQ sequencing was performed on naive, central memory and regulatory T cell samples, with an average of about 3.6 million total reads per sample. Sorted cells were lysed in RLT buffer, and RNA was extracted using DNase-treated RNeasy Micro or Mini kits according to cell number. To prevent cross-contamination, every cell subset was processed on its own, while patient and healthy donor samples were processed together. Using the immunoSEQ multiplex PCR, TCRB sequences were amplified from cDNA into 87-bp fragments spanning the CDR3 region. Sequencing of the amplicons was done on the Illumina HiSeq platform. As for the original processing: Synthetic template baselines were used to correct PCR bias computationally, reads within Hamming distance 2 were collapsed together, and singletons that could not be merged were discarded. Reads were aligned to IMGT to assign V, D and J genes, CDR3 length, and insertions or deletions at six rearrangement sites. Within each subset, clonotype counts were normalized to the number of sorted cells before true diversity and Gini coefficients were calculated with the tcR R package. The overlap coefficient, calculated on TCRB nucleotide sequences, was used to measure repertoire sharing. As a proxy for the pre-selection repertoire, out-of-frame TCRB sequences from naive cells were analyzed. TCRdb stores this immuneACCESS table with in-frame sequences only. Part of the clones is absent; in the studies checked, under half of the shortfall reflects unresolved V genes, and no reason is known for the rest. The DNA was the basis for D and trimming; V, J and clone size are from that table. The sample table records more than 300,000 clones; roughly an eighth of these occur just once. Around 0.015% of the sample lies in the top ten.

The receptor comes from a man younger than 30 in good health. The V and J segments used are TRBV7-2 and TRBJ1-2; TRBD1 agrees with 7 junctional bases. Sequenced: naive CD4+ T cells from blood. Per the publication, the cell subset or site label means: true naive CD4+ T cells. The encoded CDR3 is CASSLAGGSGNYGYTF. The nucleotide sequence reads TGTGCCAGCAGCTTAGCAGGGGGCTCGGGGAACTATGGCTACACCTTC.